The 25 T cell receptor beta chains below come from one sample, sequenced in a study of tumor-infiltrating lymphocytes in localized non-small cell lung cancer. Some clones are missing from TCRdb's copy, which holds only in-frame ones; the method was immunoSEQ multiplex PCR. The sample shows roughly 12,000 clones, about three quarters of them seen only once. Sequenced material: uninvolved lung tissue not adjacent to the tumor. The receptors shown here come from a human donor with non-small cell lung cancer.

The chain uses TRBV7-8 and TRBJ2-3; unclear D gene. Germline values: CDR1 SGHVS, CDR2 FQNEAQ. The V and J ends lost 4 bases and 6 bases respectively, with 8 bases between them. This CDR3 contains 12 residues. The DNA of the CDR3 is TGTGCCAGCAGCTCGGCTTCGGATACGCAGTATTTT. Protein sequence: CASSSASDTQYF.

This chain connects TRBV7-9 to TRBJ1-1; the D gene is possibly TRBD1 (6 bases). Germline V gene data show CDR1 as SEHNR and CDR2 as FQNEAQ (reference sequence). The CDR3 is 16 residues long. Deletions cut 2 bases from V and 6 bases from J, with 19 bases between. CDR3 in DNA: TGTGCCAGCAGCTTAAGGGTCGTCGGCGCAGGGGCTGAAGCTTTCTTT. As protein: CASSLRVVGAGAEAFF.

V usage is TRBV29-1 and J usage is TRBJ2-5; 7 nucleotides align to TRBD2. The germline gives CDR1 SQVTM, CDR2 ANQGSEA. The CDR3 totals 14 residues. V was clipped by 1 base and J by 5 bases; unmatched bases: 7. CDR3 region: CSVEAGGGGETQYF. The CDR3 DNA reads as TGCAGCGTTGAAGCGGGGGGTGGAGGGGAGACCCAGTACTTC.

The chain employs TRBV27 and TRBJ2-3; D is uncertain. The length of the CDR3 is 13 residues. Trimming shortened V by 2 bases and J by 1 base, and 4 bases separated the two germline ends. Germline V gene sequence: CDR1 MNHEY, CDR2 SMNVEV (reference sequence). CDR3 DNA sequence: TGTGCCAGCAGTTTAGTAGGCACAGATACGCAGTATTTT. The encoded protein is CASSLVGTDTQYF.

This clone is medium-sized (0.01 to 0.1%). The chain joins TRBV7-3 to TRBJ1-1; no clear D. V lost 5 bases, J lost 1 base, and 11 bases lay in between. The CDR3 has 14 amino acids. In germline, CDR1 is SGHTA, CDR2 FQGTGA. The CDR3 DNA reads as TGTGCCAGCAGCCCGTCTGCAGGGAACACTGAAGCTTTCTTT. Protein product: CASSPSAGNTEAFF.

The chain uses TRBV7-2 and TRBJ2-5; D is perhaps TRBD2 (5 bases). V lost 2 bases and J 1 base, leaving 8 bases between the germline ends. Looked up from germline, CDR1 is SGHTA and CDR2 is FQGNSA. The CDR3 contains 14 residues. This chain's CDR3 is CASSLRAGQETQYF. The DNA for the CDR3 is TGTGCCAGCAGCTTAAGGGCGGGCCAAGAGACCCAGTACTTC.

The chain has TRBV4-3 and TRBJ2-2; TRBD1 might be the D (6 bases). There are 17 residues in the CDR3. The V gene lost 3 bases and the J gene lost 1 base, with 15 bases spanning the gap. Germline V gene lookup returns CDR1 LGHNA and CDR2 YSLEER. The CDR3 sequence: CASSHPGTPLNTGELFF. In nucleotides, the CDR3 is TGCGCCAGCAGCCACCCCGGGACACCTTTGAACACCGGGGAGCTGTTTTTT.

V usage is TRBV29-1 and J usage is TRBJ1-2, with a possible D match to TRBD1 (6 bases). The germline V gene encodes CDR1 SQVTM and CDR2 ANQGSEA. This CDR3 has 14 residues. V was cut by 6 bases and J by 2 bases, with 16 bases left in between. CDR3 loop: CSVGGGRPNYGYTF. The CDR3 region has the DNA TGCAGCGTGGGGGGGGGCCGCCCGAACTATGGCTACACCTTC. The full variable domain, completed using reference TRBV29-1 and TRBJ1-2, is SAVISQKPSRDICQRGTSLTIQCQVDSQVTMMFWYRQQPGQSLTLIATANQGSEATYESGFVIDKFPISRPNLTFSTLTVSNMSPEDSSIYLCSVGGGRPNYGYTFGSGTRLTVV.

The genes are TRBV7-8 and TRBJ1-1, with D hard to call. The germline V gene encodes CDR1 SGHVS and CDR2 FQNEAQ. V lost 6 bases, J lost 8 bases, and 10 bases lay in between. The CDR3 contains 11 residues. The CDR3 here is CASRKGLEAFF. The CDR3 DNA reads as TGTGCCAGCAGGAAAGGACTCGAAGCTTTCTTT.

The rearrangement uses TRBV7-2 and TRBJ1-2; D is undetermined. V was clipped by 0 bases and J by 7 bases, with 9 bases between them. The CDR3 has 13 residues. Per germline, CDR1 SGHTA and CDR2 FQGNSA. CDR3 in DNA: TGTGCCAGCAGCTTAGCGCTAAGGAGTGGCTACACCTTC. As protein: CASSLALRSGYTF.

Judged by abundance, this clone is large (0.1 to 1%). The CDR3 protein is CAWTVDSINTEAFF. For the CDR3, the DNA is TGTGCCTGGACTGTGGACAGCATTAACACTGAAGCTTTCTTT. This chain connects TRBV30 to TRBJ1-1, with D perhaps TRBD1 (6 bases). This CDR3 has 14 amino acids. The V gene lost 4 bases and the J gene lost 2 bases, with 14 bases spanning the gap. CDR1 and CDR2 from the germline V gene are GTSNPN and SVGIG (reference sequence). The variable domain in full, with the rest retrieved from reference TRBV30 and TRBJ1-1, is SQTIHQWPATLVQPVGSPLSLECTVEGTSNPNLYWYRQAAGRGLQLLFYSVGIGQISSEVPQNLSASRPQDRQFILSSKKLLLSDSGFYLCAWTVDSINTEAFFGQGTRLTVV.

The chain employs TRBV5-6 and TRBJ2-7; D is unclear. V shed 5 bases and J shed 6 bases, with 12 bases lying between them. The CDR3 spans 12 residues. CDR1 SGHDT and CDR2 YYEEEE come from the germline V gene. The CDR3 sequence is CASSSWAGEQYF. The DNA for the CDR3 is TGTGCCAGCAGTTCTTGGGCTGGCGAGCAGTACTTC.

The J gene is TRBJ1-2, the V gene TRBV2, with D possibly TRBD1 on 5 matching bases. V was trimmed by 5 bases and J by 7 bases, leaving 11 bases between them. Per the germline V gene, CDR1 is SNHLY and CDR2 is FYNNEI. This CDR3 spans 12 amino acids. The DNA for the CDR3 is TGTGCCAGCAGTACGCGGGACGCTGGCTACACCTTC. It translates to CASSTRDAGYTF. The full variable domain, with the rest looked up from reference TRBV2 and TRBJ1-2, is EPEVTQTPSHQVTQMGQEVILRCVPISNHLYFYWYRQILGQKVEFLVSFYNNEISEKSEIFDDQFSVERPDGSNFTLKIRSTKLEDSAMYFCASSTRDAGYTFGSGTRLTVV.

This sequence joins TRBV7-2 and TRBJ1-1; TRBD1 agrees at 7 bases. Germline loops: CDR1 SGHTA, CDR2 FQGNSA. V gave up 6 bases and J gave up 11 bases; unmatched junction bases: 9. The CDR3 is made up of 12 amino acids. For the CDR3, the DNA is TGTGCCAGCAGATCGCCGGGACAGAGGGCTTTCTTT. The encoded protein is CASRSPGQRAFF.

This clone came up once. This sequence joins TRBV6-5 and TRBJ2-1, with 11 bases lining up with TRBD2. Unmatched junction bases numbered 0, after V lost 2 bases and J lost 0 bases. The length of the CDR3 is 16 residues. The germline CDR1 and CDR2 sequences are MNHEY and SVGAGI. The CDR3 nucleotides read TGTGCCAGCAGTTACGGACTAGCGGGCTCCTACAATGAGCAGTTCTTC. Translating gives CASSYGLAGSYNEQFF.

The chain has TRBV25-1 and TRBJ1-1; D perhaps matches TRBD1 (5 bases). The germline V gene has CDR1 MGHDK and CDR2 SYGVNS. There are 15 residues in the CDR3. V was shortened by 10 bases and J by 1 base, with 19 bases between the two germline ends. Here the CDR3 reads CATMPYGGGNTEAFF. CDR3 bases: TGTGCCACCATGCCTTATGGGGGAGGGAACACTGAAGCTTTCTTT.

Here the CDR3 reads CASSQNPRVAAFF. The CDR3 DNA sequence: TGCGCCAGCAGCCAAAACCCACGGGTTGCAGCTTTCTTT. The V call is TRBV4-3, the J call TRBJ1-1; D is ambiguous. The length of the CDR3 is 13 residues. Germline V gives CDR1 LGHNA, CDR2 YSLEER. V was trimmed by 2 bases and J by 10 bases, leaving 14 bases between them.

The chain joins TRBV27 to TRBJ1-2, with unresolved D. Germline V gene sequence: CDR1 MNHEY, CDR2 SMNVEV (reference sequence). The CDR3 sequence is 8 residues long. The V end lost 7 bases, the J end lost 8 bases, and 2 bases lay between the germline ends. CDR3 nucleotide sequence: TGTGCCAGCAAGGGCTACACCTTC. Amino acid sequence: CASKGYTF.

In its sample, this clone was seen once. The gene calls are TRBV5-1 and TRBJ2-3, with D perhaps matching TRBD1 or TRBD2 (6 bases each). CDR1 and CDR2 (germline): SGHRS, YFSETQ. V was trimmed by 4 bases and J by 6 bases, leaving 21 bases between them. This CDR3 region has 16 residues. The CDR3: CASSPGARTMDDTQYF. CDR3 in DNA: TGCGCCAGCAGCCCAGGGGCCAGGACTATGGACGATACGCAGTATTTT.

The J gene is TRBJ1-4, the V gene TRBV5-4; D is possibly TRBD1 (5 bases). V lost 0 bases and J 9 bases, leaving 15 bases between the germline ends. Germline V CDR1 and CDR2: SGHNT, YYREEE (reference sequence). The CDR3 runs to 15 residues. The CDR3 protein is CASSLEGSYRKKLFF. The CDR3 DNA sequence: TGTGCCAGCAGCTTGGAAGGAAGCTACAGGAAAAAACTGTTTTTT.

This clone was counted between two and nine times. The genes are TRBV29-1 and TRBJ1-1; 10 bases line up with TRBD1. Germline V gene lookup returns CDR1 SQVTM and CDR2 ANQGSEA. V was pared by 5 bases and J by 11 bases, with 8 bases of the junction left unmatched. This CDR3 comprises 12 residues. The CDR3 coding sequence is TGCAGCGTTTGGGACAGGGGTCATGTCGCTTTCTTT. This gives the protein CSVWDRGHVAFF.

This clone was counted a few times. The V gene is TRBV16, the J gene TRBJ2-7; tentative D call: TRBD2 (6 bases). The CDR3 totals 13 residues. CDR1 and CDR2 from the germline V gene are KGHSY and FQNENV. Trimming removed 3 bases from V and 5 bases from J, with 11 bases in between. This chain's CDR3 is CASSQWWGDEQYF. In nucleotides, the CDR3 is TGTGCCAGCAGCCAGTGGTGGGGGGACGAGCAGTACTTC.

The V call is TRBV2, the J call TRBJ2-7; D might be TRBD2 (5 bases). The CDR3 loop spans 13 amino acids. Per the germline V gene, CDR1 is SNHLY and CDR2 is FYNNEI. V was cut by 4 bases and J by 3 bases, with 10 bases left in between. This chain's CDR3 is CASSVAGSYEQYF. CDR3 sequence (DNA): TGTGCCAGCAGTGTTGCGGGCAGCTACGAGCAGTACTTC.

The V gene is TRBV6-6, the J gene TRBJ1-6; D may be TRBD1 (5 bases). Germline V gives CDR1 MNHNY, CDR2 SVGAGI (reference sequence). This CDR3 is built from 15 residues. Trimming stripped 5 bases from V and 0 bases from J, with 8 bases between. CDR3 DNA: TGTGCCAGCAGTGAGACAGACTCCTATAATTCACCCCTCCACTTT. Translated, it gives CASSETDSYNSPLHF.

The chain carries TRBV19 and TRBJ2-5; D gene uncertain. Germline lookup yields CDR1 LNHDA and CDR2 SQIVND (reference sequence). V was pared by 0 bases and J by 5 bases, with 4 bases between. The CDR3 is made up of 12 amino acids. CDR3 region: CASSIEGETQYF. DNA for the CDR3: TGTGCCAGTAGTATAGAGGGGGAGACCCAGTACTTC. The full variable domain, completed using reference TRBV19 and TRBJ2-5, is DGGITQSPKYLFRKEGQNVTLSCEQNLNHDAMYWYRQDPGQGLRLIYYSQIVNDFQKGDIAEGYSVSREKKESFPLTVTSAQKNPTAFYLCASSIEGETQYFGPGTRLLVL.